This record looks at one T cell receptor beta chain sequence and its context. These data are taken from a study of shared T cell receptors in the human thymus. Here immunoSEQ multiplex PCR was the method, and the copy in TCRdb shows in-frame clones only, minus some. Among under 450,000 clones listed, just under 95% were seen once. The germline V gene encodes CDR1 LNHDA and CDR2 SQIVND (reference sequence). Trimming cost V 5 bases and J 3 bases; bases outside gene matches: 5. The CDR3 consists of 15 residues. The gene calls are TRBV19 and TRBJ2-3; 10 positions agree with TRBD2. Sequencing was carried out using thymocytes. This sequence was found in a human donor. The CDR3 bases are TGTGCCAGTAGTTTCATTAGCGGGAGGACAGATACGCAGTATTTT. Protein: CASSFISGRTDTQYF.